Included here is one T cell receptor (beta chain) sequence, with context. These data belong to a study of blood T cell repertoires in COVID-19. Profiling relied on immunoSEQ multiplex PCR, and the TCRdb table lists in-frame clones only, not all of them. The sample records some 65,000 clones, roughly 71% being singletons. The CDR3 is made up of 15 amino acids. From germline, CDR1 is MNHEY and CDR2 SVGAGI. V shed 5 bases, J shed 6 bases, and the junction held 13 bases outside the gene matches. The rearrangement joins TRBV6-5 to TRBJ2-7; 7 bases line up with TRBD2. This TCR came from a woman older than 75 with acute or convalescent COVID-19. Input material: peripheral blood. The CDR3 DNA is TGTGCCAGCAGTCTATGGGGGGGGTTGAGGTCCGAGCAGTACTTC. This encodes CASSLWGGLRSEQYF.